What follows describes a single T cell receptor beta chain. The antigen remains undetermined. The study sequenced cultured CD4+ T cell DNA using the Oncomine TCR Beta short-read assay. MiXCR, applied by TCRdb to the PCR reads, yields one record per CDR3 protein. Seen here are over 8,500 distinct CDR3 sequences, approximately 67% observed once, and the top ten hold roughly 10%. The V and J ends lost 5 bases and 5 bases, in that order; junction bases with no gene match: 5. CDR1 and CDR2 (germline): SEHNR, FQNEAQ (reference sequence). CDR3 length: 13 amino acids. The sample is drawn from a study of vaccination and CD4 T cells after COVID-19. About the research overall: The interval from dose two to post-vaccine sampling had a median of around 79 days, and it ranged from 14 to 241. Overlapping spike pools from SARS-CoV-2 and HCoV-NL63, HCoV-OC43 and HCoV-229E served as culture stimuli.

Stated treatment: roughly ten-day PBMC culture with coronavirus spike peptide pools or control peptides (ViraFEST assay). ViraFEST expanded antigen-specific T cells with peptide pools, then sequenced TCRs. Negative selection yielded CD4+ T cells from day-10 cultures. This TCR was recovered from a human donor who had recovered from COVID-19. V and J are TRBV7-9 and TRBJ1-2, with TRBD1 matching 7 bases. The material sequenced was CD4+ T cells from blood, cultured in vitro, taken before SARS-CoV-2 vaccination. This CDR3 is CASSTLQGYGYTF. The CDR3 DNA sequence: TGTGCCAGCAGCACATTACAGGGGTATGGCTACACCTTC.